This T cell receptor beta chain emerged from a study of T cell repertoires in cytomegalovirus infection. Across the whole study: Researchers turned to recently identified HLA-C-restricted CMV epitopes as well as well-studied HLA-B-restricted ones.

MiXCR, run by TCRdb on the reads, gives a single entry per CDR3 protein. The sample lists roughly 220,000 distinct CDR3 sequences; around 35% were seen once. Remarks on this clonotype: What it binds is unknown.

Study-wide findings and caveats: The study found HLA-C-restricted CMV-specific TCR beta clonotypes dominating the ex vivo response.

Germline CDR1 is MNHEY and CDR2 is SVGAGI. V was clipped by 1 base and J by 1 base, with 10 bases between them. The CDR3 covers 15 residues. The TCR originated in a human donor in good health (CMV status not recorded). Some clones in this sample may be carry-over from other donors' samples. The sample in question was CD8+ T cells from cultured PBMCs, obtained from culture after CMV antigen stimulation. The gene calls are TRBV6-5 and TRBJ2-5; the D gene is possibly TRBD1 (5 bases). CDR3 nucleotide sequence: TGTGCCAGCAGTTACTATCAGGGTCGCCAAGAGACCCAGTACTTC. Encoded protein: CASSYYQGRQETQYF.